This T cell receptor beta chain came from a study of blood T cell repertoires in COVID-19. CDR1 LNHDA and CDR2 SQIVND come from the germline V gene (reference sequence). The CDR3 length is 15 residues. Unmatched junction bases numbered 7, after V lost 4 bases and J lost 1 base. Profiled with immunoSEQ multiplex PCR; TCRdb holds only in-frame clones, not every one. The repertoire has approximately 400,000 clones, around 90% of them found once; the top ten carry 0.95% to 1.5%. Material: peripheral blood. The clonotype was recovered from a man between 35 and 55 years old with acute or convalescent COVID-19. The V gene is TRBV19, the J gene TRBJ2-7, with 7 positions matching TRBD1. The CDR3 loop reads CASSKPSGQSYEQYF. In nucleotides, the CDR3 is TGTGCCAGTAGTAAACCTTCGGGACAGTCCTACGAGCAGTACTTC.